This paragraph reports one T cell receptor beta chain. The target antigen is unknown. With V trimmed by 6 bases and J by 0 bases, 9 bases remained unmatched. The CDR3 covers 16 residues. Germline CDR1 is SNHLY and CDR2 is FYNNEI. This sample stems from a study of cytomegalovirus exposure and HLA in healthy donors. The wider study: Earlier findings included roughly 100 million unique TCR beta sequences obtained from about 170 million T cells. Study results and limitations: TCR beta sequences numbering around 15,000 were associated with HLA alleles at 0.05 false discovery rate in a later analysis. Association of a missense DCLRE1C variant with TCR beta V- and J-gene trimming was reported in a later analysis.

With 60 Vbeta and 13 Jbeta primers, the PCR was carried out. Assay: immunoSEQ multiplex PCR; the TCRdb copy retains only in-frame clones and omits some. The sample holds 50,000 to 60,000 clones. Sequencing was performed on PBMCs. This chain uses TRBV2 with TRBJ2-3; 7 bases line up with TRBD1. The clonotype comes from a woman aged 45-65 years in good health and CMV-seropositive. CDR3 in amino acids: CASRKTGIQSTDTQYF. DNA for the CDR3: TGTGCCAGCAGAAAGACAGGGATTCAAAGCACAGATACGCAGTATTTT.